The source of this TCR beta chain is a study of blood T cells in healthy people across ages. Study conclusions and caveats: One million T cells yielded diversity estimates that were considered underestimates. With unsorted PBMCs, a conclusive comparison of naive versus antigen-experienced cells was not possible.

As concerns this clonotype: Antigen: not known.

A J-beta primer mix and a sample-barcoded 5' primer were used in a second PCR of about 6 to 12 cycles. TCRdb used MiXCR to reprocess the 5' RACE reads, holding one entry per CDR3 protein. This sample has over a million distinct CDR3 sequences; roughly 43% occur once, and the top ten carry more than 4%. Trimming cost V 3 bases and J 8 bases, with 10 bases left between them. Germline V gives CDR1 MGHRA, CDR2 YSYEKL. The CDR3 is 12 amino acids. Sequenced sample: blood. This chain links TRBV4-1 with TRBJ1-2; D perhaps matches TRBD1 (6 bases). The clonotype originates from a woman aged 18-29 years in good health. This CDR3 reads CASSHVGGGYTF. The CDR3 coding sequence is TGCGCCAGCAGCCACGTAGGGGGAGGCTACACCTTC.